This T cell receptor beta chain is drawn from a study of cytomegalovirus exposure and HLA in healthy donors. For the study at large: Genetic ancestry analysis placed about 80% of the approximately 390 donors that were genotyped in the Caucasian-associated cluster. Study-level points and caveats: CMV serostatus stood as the only immune exposure information on hand. Most of the TCR beta V segments (in an earlier analysis) were productive either about 90% or about 30% of the time. The authors listed 150 to 200 TCR beta chains as cytomegalovirus-associated.

This clone was found a few times. Its antigen is unknown. Germline V gives CDR1 SGHDT, CDR2 YYEEEE. Trimming took off 7 bases at V and 2 bases at J, with 10 bases between the two ends. The CDR3 sequence is 14 residues long. This PCR relied on a set of 60 Vbeta primers and 13 Jbeta primers. Using immunoSEQ multiplex PCR, the repertoire was profiled, and TCRdb retains in-frame clones only, with some absent. The repertoire holds roughly 170,000 clones, with approximately 82% as singletons. Sequenced material: PBMCs. This receptor was obtained from a girl aged 2 to 10 in good health and CMV-seropositive. The rearrangement joins TRBV5-6 to TRBJ2-6; weak D call: TRBD1 (5 bases). CDR3 coding DNA: TGTGCCAGCGCCAGGGTGGCTGGGGCCAACGTCCTGACTTTC. Its protein is CASARVAGANVLTF.